This T cell receptor (beta chain) was retrieved from a study of T cells in Graves' hyperthyroidism and ophthalmopathy. The germline gives CDR1 LNHDA, CDR2 SQIVND (reference sequence). This CDR3 has 15 residues. V was cut by 4 bases and J by 0 bases, with 10 bases left in between. Amplified TCR beta CDR3 regions came from RNA transcripts. First-round RT-PCR targeting the TCR CDR3 was performed with the HTBI primer set. Each CDR3 protein gets one entry after TCRdb re-called the multiplex PCR reads with MiXCR. Of 300,000 to 400,000 distinct CDR3 sequences listed, over 15% are singletons. Findings and caveats of the study: Most thyroid clonotypes expanded above 0.001 appeared in blood too.

Worth noting for this clonotype: The antigen is undetermined.

The gene calls are TRBV19 and TRBJ1-5; TRBD1 is a possible D gene (6 bases). This TCR came from a woman between 45 and 65 years old with Graves' hyperthyroidism. Material for sequencing was blood. CDR3 protein: CASSRRGGSNQPQHF. CDR3 DNA sequence: TGTGCCAGTAGTAGGAGGGGGGGTAGCAATCAGCCCCAGCATTTT.